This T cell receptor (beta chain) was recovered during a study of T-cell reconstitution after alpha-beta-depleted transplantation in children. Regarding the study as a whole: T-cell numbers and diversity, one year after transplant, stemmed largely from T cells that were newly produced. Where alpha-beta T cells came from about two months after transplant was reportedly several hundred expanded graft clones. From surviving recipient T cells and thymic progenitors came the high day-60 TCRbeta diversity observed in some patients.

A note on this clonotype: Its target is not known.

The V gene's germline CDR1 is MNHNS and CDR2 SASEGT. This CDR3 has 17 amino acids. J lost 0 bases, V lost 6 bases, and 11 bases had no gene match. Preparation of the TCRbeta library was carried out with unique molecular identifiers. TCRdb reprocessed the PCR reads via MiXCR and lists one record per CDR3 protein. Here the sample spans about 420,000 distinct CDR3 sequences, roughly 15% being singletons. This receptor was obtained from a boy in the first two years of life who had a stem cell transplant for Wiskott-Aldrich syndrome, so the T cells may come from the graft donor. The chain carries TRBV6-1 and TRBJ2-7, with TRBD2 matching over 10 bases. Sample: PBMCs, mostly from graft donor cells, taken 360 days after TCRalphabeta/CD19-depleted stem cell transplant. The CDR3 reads CASRRTAGLAVSYEQYF. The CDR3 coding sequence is TGTGCCAGCAGGCGGACCGCAGGACTAGCGGTCTCCTACGAGCAGTACTTC.